This entry lists 29 T cell receptor beta chains sequenced from one sample in a study of blood T cell repertoires in COVID-19. The data were produced by immunoSEQ multiplex PCR, yet TCRdb's version contains in-frame clones alone and is incomplete. The sample consists of just over 650,000 clones, approximately 90% of them appearing once. What was sequenced was peripheral blood. The receptors stem from a woman aged 18-29 years with acute or convalescent COVID-19.

This clone appeared a single time. This sequence joins TRBV19 and TRBJ2-7; 9 nucleotides match TRBD1. Per germline, CDR1 LNHDA and CDR2 SQIVND (reference sequence). V shed 6 bases and J 4 bases; nucleotides not matched to a gene: 4. This CDR3 has 13 residues. The CDR3 is CASSSGTGYEQYF. The CDR3 region has the DNA TGTGCCAGTAGCTCCGGGACAGGGTACGAGCAGTACTTC.

This clone appeared a few times. The CDR3 spells CASSSTTVYNSPLHF. CDR3 bases: TGTGCCAGCAGTTCAACGACAGTCTATAATTCACCCCTCCACTTT. J is TRBJ1-6 and V is TRBV6-5; a weak D match, TRBD1 (5 bases). The germline CDR1 and CDR2 sequences are MNHEY and SVGAGI. The CDR3 totals 15 residues. Trimming took 4 bases from V and 3 from J, leaving 10 bases between them.

This clone was seen a single time. The chain recombines TRBV27 with TRBJ2-7; 10 bases map to TRBD1. Germline V lookup: CDR1 MNHEY, CDR2 SMNVEV (reference sequence). The CDR3 consists of 17 residues. Trimming cost V 3 bases and J 6 bases; bases outside gene matches: 14. This CDR3 reads CASSFAVSSGQGSEQYF. CDR3 nucleotide sequence: TGTGCCAGCAGTTTCGCCGTCTCTTCGGGACAGGGGAGCGAGCAGTACTTC.

This sequence joins TRBV30 and TRBJ1-6, with D uncertain. The CDR3 spans 14 residues. Germline lookup yields CDR1 GTSNPN and CDR2 SVGIG (reference sequence). Trimming removed 2 bases at V and 4 bases at J, with 9 bases between. The CDR3: CAWSSRGYNSPLHF. In DNA, the CDR3 is TGTGCCTGGAGTAGCCGGGGTTATAATTCACCCCTCCACTTT.

The V and J genes are TRBV7-9 and TRBJ2-7; the match to TRBD1 covers 11 bases. Germline values: CDR1 SEHNR, CDR2 FQNEAQ (reference sequence). Trimming at V came to 5 bases and at J to 3 bases, leaving 12 bases not matched to a gene. This CDR3 has 17 residues. The CDR3 coding sequence is TGTGCCAGCAGCCTGGGACAGGGGGAGTCTGGGCACTACGAGCAGTACTTC. This encodes CASSLGQGESGHYEQYF.

The J gene is TRBJ1-1, the V gene TRBV5-8; D is uncertain. CDR3 size: 14 residues. Between the trimmed V and J ends, which lost 0 bases and 2 bases, there was a span of 8 bases. Germline CDR1 is SGHTS and CDR2 is YDEGEE. CDR3 nucleotide sequence: TGTGCCAGCAGCTTGGGTACGGGAAACACTGAAGCTTTCTTT. Translation: CASSLGTGNTEAFF. Complete variable domain (other parts from reference TRBV5-8 and TRBJ1-1): EAGVTQSPTHLIKTRGQQATLRCSPISGHTSVYWYQQALGLGLQFLLWYDEGEERNRGNFPPRFSGRQFPNYSSELNVNALELEDSALYLCASSLGTGNTEAFFGQGTRLTVV.

The gene calls are TRBV7-2 and TRBJ2-1; tentatively, D is TRBD1 (6 bases). The CDR3 is 15 amino acids. CDR1 SGHTA and CDR2 FQGNSA come from the germline V gene. Between the trimmed V and J ends, which lost 7 bases and 2 bases, there was a span of 15 bases. The CDR3 DNA is TGTGCCAGCATCCTTACAGGGCTAGCCTACAATGAGCAGTTCTTC. Amino acids: CASILTGLAYNEQFF.

The CDR3 nucleotides read TGTGCCAGCAGTCCCAGTCCCGGGACAGGGGCGGGGATGTACACTGAAGCTTTCTTT. It is translated as CASSPSPGTGAGMYTEAFF. V and J are TRBV28 and TRBJ1-1, with 10 positions matching TRBD1. The germline V gene has CDR1 MDHEN and CDR2 SYDVKM. The length of the CDR3 is 19 residues. With 5 bases clipped from V and 3 bases from J, the junction kept 18 bases outside the gene matches.

The J gene is TRBJ2-2, the V gene TRBV19; perhaps TRBD2 as D (6 bases). From germline, CDR1 is LNHDA and CDR2 SQIVND (reference sequence). The CDR3 is 15 residues long. V shed 8 bases and J shed 4 bases, with 17 bases lying between them. The CDR3 sequence: CASQRGLPGTGELFF. The CDR3 DNA sequence: TGTGCCAGTCAGAGGGGACTGCCGGGCACCGGGGAGCTGTTTTTT.

The V call is TRBV5-4, the J call TRBJ1-1; 9 nucleotides match TRBD1. Losses at the gene ends were 3 bases for V and 11 bases for J; bases not matched to a gene: 11. This CDR3 has 14 amino acids. The V gene's germline CDR1 is SGHNT and CDR2 YYREEE (reference sequence). The CDR3 sequence is CASSSLGQGGPAFF. The CDR3, as DNA: TGTGCCAGCAGCTCACTGGGACAGGGTGGACCGGCTTTCTTT.

The chain links TRBV2 to TRBJ2-3; D not certain. CDR1 is SNHLY and CDR2 is FYNNEI in the germline V gene. The V end lost 1 base, the J end lost 1 base, and 12 bases lay between the germline ends. This CDR3 contains 16 residues. CDR3 DNA: TGTGCCAGCAGTGAAGGGGTGGTACGGGGCACAGATACGCAGTATTTT. Protein: CASSEGVVRGTDTQYF.

This clone has just one count. The V gene is TRBV9, the J gene TRBJ2-5, with a possible D match to TRBD2 (5 bases). Between the trimmed V and J ends, which lost 0 bases and 7 bases, there was a span of 13 bases. The CDR3 length is 14 residues. The germline gives CDR1 SGDLS, CDR2 YYNGEE. The CDR3: CASSVDWVRGTQYF. The CDR3 DNA sequence: TGTGCCAGCAGCGTAGATTGGGTACGGGGGACCCAGTACTTC.

V is TRBV11-2 and J is TRBJ1-2; 12 bases are shared with TRBD1. This CDR3 comprises 17 residues. The germline CDR1 and CDR2 sequences are SGHAT and FQNNGV. V was clipped by 7 bases and J by 4 bases; unmatched bases: 13. Here the CDR3 reads CASNNRDRGRRGYGYTF. In DNA form, the CDR3 reads TGTGCCAGCAATAACCGGGACAGGGGGCGCAGGGGCTATGGCTACACCTTC. The whole variable domain, filled in from reference TRBV11-2 and TRBJ1-2, reads EAGVAQSPRYKIIEKRQSVAFWCNPISGHATLYWYQQILGQGPKLLIQFQNNGVVDDSQLPKDRFSAERLKGVDSTLKIQPAKLEDSAVYLCASNNRDRGRRGYGYTFGSGTRLTVV.

The rearrangement uses TRBV6-1 and TRBJ1-5, with a possible D match to TRBD1 (5 bases). Trimming shortened V by 5 bases and J by 7 bases, and 15 bases separated the two germline ends. The V gene's germline CDR1 is MNHNS and CDR2 SASEGT. The CDR3 consists of 14 residues. The CDR3 reads CASSSAIDSQPQHF. The CDR3 DNA is TGTGCCAGCAGTTCCGCGATCGACAGCCAGCCCCAGCATTTT.

The rearrangement uses TRBV5-6 and TRBJ1-1, with a weak D call TRBD1 (6 bases). Trimming left V 1 base short and J 11 bases short, with 24 bases between. The CDR3 contains 16 residues. Germline assignment: CDR1 SGHDT and CDR2 YYEEEE. CDR3 sequence (DNA): TGTGCCAGCAGCTTGTGGGGGACACACTTTTCCGGGAGGGCTTTCTTT. Translating gives CASSLWGTHFSGRAFF.

This sequence joins TRBV6-2 or TRBV6-3 and TRBJ2-3; TRBD1 might be the D (7 bases). V lost 5 bases and J lost 3, with 27 bases in between. CDR3 length: 19 amino acids. Germline V CDR1 and CDR2: MNHEY, SVGEGT. For the CDR3, the DNA is TGTGCCAGCAGTCCGGACATCATTTGGGACAGCGGGTCTACAGATACGCAGTATTTT. It translates to CASSPDIIWDSGSTDTQYF.

The CDR3, as DNA: TGTGCCAGCTCACAAGACAGTAACTTCTACGAGCAGTACTTC. Translation gives CASSQDSNFYEQYF. The chain is built from TRBV18 and TRBJ2-7; the D gene is possibly TRBD1 (5 bases). CDR1 and CDR2 (germline): KGHSH, LQKENI. The CDR3 is 14 amino acids. V lost 4 bases to trimming and J lost 3 bases, with 13 bases between them.

V usage is TRBV28 and J usage is TRBJ1-1, with 9 bases identical to TRBD1. With V trimmed by 6 bases and J by 0 bases, 8 bases remained unmatched. The CDR3 length is 16 residues. Germline CDR1 is MDHEN and CDR2 is SYDVKM. CDR3 bases: TGTGCCAGCAGCCAGCATCGGGACAGGGTGAACACTGAAGCTTTCTTT. Its protein product is CASSQHRDRVNTEAFF.

V usage is TRBV23-1 and J usage is TRBJ1-5; no clear D gene. TRBV23-1 is flagged as an ORF with uncertain function. Trimming shortened V by 4 bases and J by 9 bases, and 7 bases separated the two germline ends. The CDR3 has 11 amino acids. The CDR3 nucleotides are TGCGCCAGCAGTCCTCCGGGGCCCCAGCATTTT. Translation gives CASSPPGPQHF.

The chain combines TRBV9 with TRBJ2-2, with TRBD2 identical over 7 bases. The germline V gene has CDR1 SGDLS and CDR2 YYNGEE. Trimming at V came to 4 bases and at J to 5 bases, leaving 14 bases not matched to a gene. CDR3 length: 17 residues. The CDR3 is CASSPLGAGVPTGELFF. DNA for the CDR3: TGTGCCAGCAGCCCGTTAGGCGCGGGGGTGCCTACCGGGGAGCTGTTTTTT.

The chain is built from TRBV2 and TRBJ2-5; 9 nucleotides align to TRBD2. CDR3 length: 16 amino acids. J gave up 5 bases and V 7 bases, and 14 bases lay outside the gene matches. CDR1 SNHLY and CDR2 FYNNEI come from the germline V gene. CDR3 region: CASTARLAVFTETQYF. The DNA of the CDR3 is TGTGCCAGCACCGCCCGACTAGCGGTTTTCACCGAGACCCAGTACTTC.

This chain connects TRBV4-1 to TRBJ1-2; the D gene is possibly TRBD1 (6 bases). The CDR3 sequence is 14 residues long. Germline assignment: CDR1 MGHRA and CDR2 YSYEKL. Trimming shortened V by 1 base and J by 2 bases, and 8 bases separated the two germline ends. CDR3: CASSQGGHNYGYTF. DNA for the CDR3: TGCGCCAGCAGCCAAGGGGGACACAACTATGGCTACACCTTC.

This chain uses TRBV5-1 with TRBJ2-5, with TRBD2 as a possible D gene (6 bases). Germline CDR1 reads SGHRS; CDR2 reads YFSETQ. Trimming left V 1 base short and J 2 bases short, with 15 bases between. This CDR3 comprises 16 residues. The CDR3 reads CASSLISGTGQETQYF. DNA of the CDR3: TGCGCCAGCAGCTTGATATCCGGGACTGGGCAAGAGACCCAGTACTTC.

This chain joins TRBV9 and TRBJ2-3; tentative D call: TRBD2 (5 bases). Trimming shortened V by 0 bases and J by 3 bases, and 17 bases separated the two germline ends. Germline V lookup: CDR1 SGDLS, CDR2 YYNGEE. The CDR3 spans 17 residues. The CDR3 DNA follows: TGTGCCAGCAGCGTAGAAAGAAGCGGCCGAAGGACAGATACGCAGTATTTT. Its protein is CASSVERSGRRTDTQYF. Looking up the rest from reference TRBV9 and TRBJ2-3 gives the full variable domain: DSGVTQTPKHLITATGQRVTLRCSPRSGDLSVYWYQQSLDQGLQFLIQYYNGEERAKGNILERFSAQQFPDLHSELNLSSLELGDSALYFCASSVERSGRRTDTQYFGPGTRLTVL.

This chain joins TRBV21-1 and TRBJ1-2; the DNA was not compared with TRBD1, the D call given in the table. TRBV21-1 is a pseudogene. The CDR3 length is 16 residues. CDR3 residues: CASSMAQVVTPYGYTF. DNA of the CDR3: TGTGCCAGCAGCATGGCCCAGGTTGTTACGCCTTATGGCTACACCTTC.

This sequence joins TRBV19 and TRBJ1-1; D not certain. V lost 8 bases and J lost 1, with 8 bases in between. The CDR3 covers 12 residues. In germline, CDR1 is LNHDA, CDR2 SQIVND (reference sequence). The CDR3 DNA sequence: TGTGCCAGTGACAAGACGAACACTGAAGCTTTCTTT. This codes for CASDKTNTEAFF.

The gene calls are TRBV4-1 and TRBJ1-2, with a possible D match to TRBD1 (5 bases). CDR3 size: 16 residues. The V gene lost 1 base and the J gene lost 4 bases, with 16 bases spanning the gap. Germline V gene sequence: CDR1 MGHRA, CDR2 YSYEKL. Here the CDR3 reads CASSQGEWEGLYGYTF. For the CDR3, the DNA is TGCGCCAGCAGCCAAGGGGAATGGGAGGGGCTCTATGGCTACACCTTC.

The genes are TRBV23-1 and TRBJ1-2; the D is unclear. TRBV23-1 counts as an open reading frame of uncertain function. Trimming stripped 0 bases from V and 4 bases from J, with 6 bases between. The CDR3 length is 13 residues. Written as DNA, the CDR3 is TGCGCCAGCAGTCAATCGTCCAGCTATGGCTACACCTTC. Residues: CASSQSSSYGYTF.

CDR3 loop: CASSLIAGAVGNEQFF. The CDR3 DNA is TGTGCCAGCAGCTTAATAGCGGGGGCCGTTGGCAATGAGCAGTTCTTC. This chain joins TRBV7-2 and TRBJ2-1; 9 nucleotides agree with TRBD2. From germline, CDR1 is SGHTA and CDR2 FQGNSA. The J segment lost 6 bases and the V segment lost 2 bases, leaving 8 bases of the junction unmatched. CDR3 length: 16 amino acids.